This TCR beta chain emerged from a study of human T cells and chemical hapten exposure. General study results and limits: Alopecia affected the donors, so their immune response may differ from healthy people's.

Time point here: patch test 2, 6 weeks after DPC sensitization. Treatment indicated: therapeutic diphenylcyclopropenone sensitization with weekly scalp DPC. This clonotype occurred many times. Its antigen is not known. Via MiXCR, TCRdb re-called the RACE reads, giving one row per CDR3 protein. Of some 81,000 distinct CDR3 sequences in the sample, 11% are singletons; the top ten hold 1.5% to 2%. CDR1 is SGHTA, CDR2 FQGTGA, per germline. The J segment lost 8 bases and the V segment lost 4 bases, leaving 9 bases of the junction unmatched. The CDR3 loop spans 14 amino acids. Sequenced material: whole blood, taken in connection with sensitization to the hapten diphenylcyclopropenone (DPC). This chain connects TRBV7-3 to TRBJ1-2, with TRBD1 matching 8 bases. The sequence derives from a man aged 18-30 years with alopecia areata. Some clones in this sample may be carry-over from other donors' samples. The CDR3 bases are TGTGCCAGCAGCTCCCCGGGACAGGACTCCGGCTACACCTTC. Protein product: CASSSPGQDSGYTF.